This T cell receptor (beta chain) originates from a study of Ad26.COV2.S vaccination and SARS-CoV-2 variants. Study-wide background: Intramuscularly, Ad26.COV2.S was given either once or twice, 56 days apart.

The treatment: roughly 19 received Ad26.COV2.S at low or high dose, single or two shots; about 5 received placebo; per-sample allocation not given. It was on day 63 after the first vaccine or placebo injection that samples were taken. Wuhan-strain spike was delivered by a replication-incompetent Ad26 vector. Assay used: immunoSEQ multiplex PCR; TCRdb lists only in-frame clones, some missing. The repertoire holds approximately 410,000 clones, with 92% as singletons. V was cut by 4 bases and J by 0 bases, with 15 bases left in between. Germline V gene data show CDR1 as SGHTA and CDR2 as FQGNSA. The CDR3 length is 16 residues. Only one count was recorded for this clone.

V and J are TRBV7-2 and TRBJ1-2, with D possibly being TRBD1 (6 bases). The sequencing used peripheral blood, collected in a trial of Ad26.COV2.S vaccine versus placebo. The sequence was obtained from a person aged 18-65 years who received the Ad26.COV2.S COVID-19 vaccine or a placebo. The CDR3 DNA sequence: TGTGCCAGCAGCTCCGGGAAAGAGGGGGCTAACTATGGCTACACCTTC. Its protein product is CASSSGKEGANYGYTF.